The text below deals with one T cell receptor (beta chain). This clonotype has a single count. The specificity of this receptor is unknown. A much larger clone lies one base from this, so it may be a read error. Hyperthyroidism patients were newly diagnosed, with disease duration under 2 months, and aged 18 to 65 years. Patients were excluded if they had other autoimmune diseases, uncontrolled infections, pregnancy or lactation. Diagnosis relied on clinical symptoms, serum thyroxine, TRAb, thyroid ultrasound and orbital computed tomography. Trizol reagent was used to extract the total RNA, and its quality was then checked on an Agilent 2100 Bioanalyzer. The data were obtained in a study of Graves' ophthalmopathy and Graves' hyperthyroidism (dated by TCRdb to 2016 to 2019). Study-level background: A patient counted as having stable hyperthyroidism if there was no progression to ophthalmopathy within 18 months of follow-up. In several hyperthyroidism patients, the T-cell repertoires found in thyroid tissue were compared with those found in blood. The independent validation cohort included approximately 19 hyperthyroidism patients plus 17 patients who later progressed from hyperthyroidism to ophthalmopathy. A discovery set of about a hundred patients (around 45 ophthalmopathy, 55 to 60 stable hyperthyroidism) was enrolled to explore V-J signatures distinguishing ophthalmopathy from hyperthyroidism. The study used TCR beta repertoire signatures to distinguish Graves' ophthalmopathy from Graves' hyperthyroidism and to predict progression to ophthalmopathy. In total, 135 blood samples were TCR-sequenced: 40 to 45 ophthalmopathy, around 75 hyperthyroidism and some 17 hyperthyroidism-to-ophthalmopathy patients. Following sampling, methimazole starting at 30 mg daily was administered to hyperthyroidism patients, and high-dose intravenous methylprednisolone was administered to ophthalmopathy patients.

CDR1 and CDR2 are read off the germline V gene as WSHSY and SAAADI. Spanning cysteine to phenylalanine, the CDR3 consists of 17 amino acids. The kept DNA is CDR3 alone, 51 bases in frame from the first base. At the junction V is shortened by 2 bases and J by 1 base, with 17 bases in between. What the study reported, not specific to this receptor: In validation, the model predicted ophthalmopathy progression with about 71% sensitivity and around 72% specificity; about a dozen predicted patients were CT-confirmed with GO in a median of about 7.1 months. Most expanded thyroid clonotypes with frequency above 0.001 were also detected in blood, suggesting blood repertoires may reflect the thyroid immune response. No statistical method was used to predetermine the sample size, and group allocation was not hidden from the investigators. Ophthalmopathy was separated from stable hyperthyroidism by the 13-signature model with about 89% sensitivity and just under 84% specificity in cross-validation and with 80%/75% in the test set.

For repertoire sequencing, TCR beta CDR3 regions were amplified from RNA transcripts. The first round was an RT-PCR using HTBI primers with the Qiagen OneStep RT-PCR kit, and this first round was followed by a second-round multiplex PCR, then size selection and purification. The libraries underwent paired-end sequencing with 100 bp reads on an Illumina HiSeq2000. Turning to the authors' computational methods: SOAPnuke was used for read processing, and reads with adapters, uncalled bases, a mean Phred below 15, or no exact constant-primer or identifier match were discarded. COPE v1.2.5 was used to merge high-quality paired reads. Clonotypes were defined as unique nucleotide sequences and were aligned to IMGT TRB V, D and J references using MiTCR v1.1. The analysis was limited to V-J combinations with a frequency above 0.0001, which together covered 99.2% of repertoires. A TCR clonal expansion and chaos score per V-J combination was defined as the ratio of F50 clonal expansion to chaos observed in the TCRdist matrix. Welch's t-statistics and random forest were used to reduce features to about a dozen V-J combinations, which were fed into a naive Bayes classifier. The Morisita-Horn index was used to measure how similar the thyroid and blood repertoires were. Clones were called with MiXCR by TCRdb after fastp trimmed the public reads at Q25, and only in-frame beta chains were retained. Rows with a matching CDR3 protein are joined into one entry that keeps the most common DNA and genes. In this record, the V and J calls reflect TCRdb's handling and not the investigators' own analysis. In this sample the table shows around 1.1 million distinct CDR3 sequences, 36% of which occur a single time. The top ten hold 11% of the sample.

This receptor was obtained from an adult man with Graves' hyperthyroidism. In this chain, TRBV10-2 is recombined with TRBJ2-5, with the D gene too uncertain to name. The sample taken for sequencing was peripheral blood or thyroid tissue (not recorded which). The CDR3 is CASSEPKRRDLQETQYF. The DNA sequence is TGCGCCAGCAGTGAGCCGAAAAGGAGAGACCTCCAAGAGACCCAGTACTTC.